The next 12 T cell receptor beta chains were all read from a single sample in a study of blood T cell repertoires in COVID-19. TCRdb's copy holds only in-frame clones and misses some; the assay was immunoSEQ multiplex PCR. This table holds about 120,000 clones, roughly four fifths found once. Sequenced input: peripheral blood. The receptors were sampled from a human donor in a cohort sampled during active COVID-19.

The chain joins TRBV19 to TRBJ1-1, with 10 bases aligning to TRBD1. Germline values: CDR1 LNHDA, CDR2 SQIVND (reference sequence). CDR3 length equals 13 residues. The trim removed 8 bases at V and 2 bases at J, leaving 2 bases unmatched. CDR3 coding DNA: TGTGCCAGTTGGGACAGGGGAAACACTGAAGCTTTCTTT. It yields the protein CASWDRGNTEAFF.

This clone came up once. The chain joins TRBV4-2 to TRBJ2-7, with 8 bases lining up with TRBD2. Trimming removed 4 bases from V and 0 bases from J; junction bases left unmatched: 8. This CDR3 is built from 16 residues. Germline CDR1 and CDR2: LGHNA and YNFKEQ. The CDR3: CASSPHELAGSYEQYF. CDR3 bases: TGTGCCAGCAGCCCCCACGAGCTAGCGGGCTCCTACGAGCAGTACTTC.

In DNA form, the CDR3 reads TGTGCCAGCTCCTGGGACAGACATCAGCCCCAGCATTTT. This codes for CASSWDRHQPQHF. This sequence joins TRBV18 and TRBJ1-5, with 7 bases aligning to TRBD1. The CDR3 spans 13 residues. CDR1 is KGHSH and CDR2 is LQKENI in the germline V gene. The J segment lost 5 bases and the V segment lost 6 bases, leaving 4 bases of the junction unmatched.

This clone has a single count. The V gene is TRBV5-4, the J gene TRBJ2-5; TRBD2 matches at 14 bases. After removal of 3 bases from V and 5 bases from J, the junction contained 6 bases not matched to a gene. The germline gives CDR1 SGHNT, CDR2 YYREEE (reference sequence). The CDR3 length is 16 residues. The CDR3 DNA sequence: TGTGCCAGCAGCTCCACGACTAGCGGGAGGGGGGAGACCCAGTACTTC. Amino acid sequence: CASSSTTSGRGETQYF.

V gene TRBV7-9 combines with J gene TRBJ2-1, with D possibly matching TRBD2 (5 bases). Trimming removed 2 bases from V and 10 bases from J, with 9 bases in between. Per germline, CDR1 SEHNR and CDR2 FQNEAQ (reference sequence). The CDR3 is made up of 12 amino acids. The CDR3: CASSLTGNEQFF. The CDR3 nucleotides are TGTGCCAGCAGCTTAACGGGAAACGAGCAGTTCTTC.

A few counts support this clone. Here the CDR3 DNA reads TGCAGTGCCGGGACTAGCGGGAGTCAGTACTTC. Protein: CSAGTSGSQYF. V is TRBV20-1 and J is TRBJ2-7; 14 positions agree with TRBD2. Germline V gives CDR1 DFQATT, CDR2 SNEGSKA (reference sequence). This CDR3 is 11 amino acids long. V gave up 6 bases and J gave up 10 bases; unmatched junction bases: 2.

The CDR3 coding sequence is TGCGCCAGCAGCTTGGGTAGCGGGGGCACAGATACGCAGTATTTT. Translated, it gives CASSLGSGGTDTQYF. V usage is TRBV5-1 and J usage is TRBJ2-3; 8 bases fit TRBD2. Germline loops: CDR1 SGHRS, CDR2 YFSETQ. V lost 0 bases, J lost 1 base, and 1 base stayed unmatched. This CDR3 is 15 amino acids long.

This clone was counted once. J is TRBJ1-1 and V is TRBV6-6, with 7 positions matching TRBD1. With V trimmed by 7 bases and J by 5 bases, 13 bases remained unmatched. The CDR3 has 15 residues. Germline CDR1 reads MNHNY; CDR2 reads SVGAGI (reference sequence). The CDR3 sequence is CASTTRGVPMTEAFF. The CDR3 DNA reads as TGTGCCAGCACCACCAGGGGGGTCCCGATGACTGAAGCTTTCTTT.

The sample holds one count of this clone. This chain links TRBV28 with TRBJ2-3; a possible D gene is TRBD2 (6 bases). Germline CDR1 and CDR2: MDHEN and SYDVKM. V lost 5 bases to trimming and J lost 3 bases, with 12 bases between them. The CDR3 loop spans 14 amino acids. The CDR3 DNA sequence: TGTGCCAGCAGTCAACTAGCCCCTACAGATACGCAGTATTTT. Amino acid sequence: CASSQLAPTDTQYF.

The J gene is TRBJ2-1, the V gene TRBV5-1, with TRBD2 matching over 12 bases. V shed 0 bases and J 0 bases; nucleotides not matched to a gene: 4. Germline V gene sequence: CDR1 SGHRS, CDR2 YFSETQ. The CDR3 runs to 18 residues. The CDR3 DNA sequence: TGCGCCAGCAGCTTGGTGAGGACTAGCGGGGACTCCTACAATGAGCAGTTCTTC. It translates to CASSLVRTSGDSYNEQFF. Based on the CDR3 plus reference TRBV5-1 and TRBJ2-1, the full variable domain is KAGVTQTPRYLIKTRGQQVTLSCSPISGHRSVSWYQQTPGQGLQFLFEYFSETQRNKGNFPGRFSGRQFSNSRSEMNVSTLELGDSALYLCASSLVRTSGDSYNEQFFGPGTRLTVL.

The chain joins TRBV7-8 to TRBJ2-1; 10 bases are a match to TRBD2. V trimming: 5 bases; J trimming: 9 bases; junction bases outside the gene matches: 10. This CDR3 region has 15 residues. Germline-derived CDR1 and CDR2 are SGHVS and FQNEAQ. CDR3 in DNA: TGTGCCAGCAGCCCCACAGGACTAGCGGAAGGTGAGCAGTTCTTC. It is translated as CASSPTGLAEGEQFF.

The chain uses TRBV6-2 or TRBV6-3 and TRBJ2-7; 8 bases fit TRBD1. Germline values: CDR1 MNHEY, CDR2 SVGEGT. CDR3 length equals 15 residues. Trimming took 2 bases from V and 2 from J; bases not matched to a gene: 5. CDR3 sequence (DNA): TGTGCCAGCAGTTACCCTCAGGACAGGGCCTACGAGCAGTACTTC. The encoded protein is CASSYPQDRAYEQYF.